This T cell receptor beta chain emerged from a study of blood T cell repertoires in COVID-19. Study context: Researchers got acute and convalescent COVID-19 samples from the United States, Italy and Spain.

V dropped 4 bases and J dropped 7 bases, with 11 bases sitting between them. The CDR3 runs 13 residues. In germline, CDR1 is KGHSH, CDR2 LQKENI. Cohorts were based on clinical histories the participants reported. Some clones are missing from TCRdb's copy, which holds only in-frame ones; the method was immunoSEQ multiplex PCR. The sample lists hundreds of thousands of clones; over 80% were seen once. This clonotype originated in a woman aged 40 to 55 who had recovered from COVID-19. The sequenced sample was PBMCs or T cells enriched from blood (not recorded which). The genes are TRBV18 and TRBJ1-5; D remains ambiguous. CDR3 coding DNA: TGTGCCAGCTCACTGGTCCGTCAGCAGCCCCAGCATTTT. Translation gives CASSLVRQQPQHF.